Listed here are 12 T cell receptor beta chains from one sample, sequenced in a study of blood T cell repertoires in COVID-19. The protocol was immunoSEQ multiplex PCR, while the TCRdb copy is restricted to in-frame clones and leaves out a portion. The sample contains about 410,000 clones, around 91% of which appear only once. Sequenced: PBMCs or T cells enriched from blood (not recorded which). All receptors derive from a man younger than 35 who had recovered from COVID-19.

This chain uses TRBV5-1 with TRBJ2-3, with TRBD2 matching 8 bases. The CDR3 has 14 residues. The germline CDR1 and CDR2 sequences are SGHRS and YFSETQ. V was pared by 4 bases and J by 4 bases, with 5 bases of the junction left unmatched. The CDR3 spells CASSPSGGPDTQYF. The DNA of the CDR3 is TGCGCCAGCAGCCCAAGCGGGGGTCCAGATACGCAGTATTTT.

V gene TRBV11-2 combines with J gene TRBJ2-1; 13 bases line up with TRBD2. Germline values: CDR1 SGHAT, CDR2 FQNNGV. This CDR3 spans 19 amino acids. The junction had 13 bases not matched to a gene; V was cut back by 5 bases and J by 3 bases. The CDR3: CASSQNSGLAGVFYNEQFF. In DNA, the CDR3 is TGTGCCAGCAGCCAGAATAGTGGACTAGCGGGAGTCTTCTACAATGAGCAGTTCTTC.

This rearrangement joins TRBV2 to TRBJ1-6, with 11 bases matching TRBD1. CDR1 and CDR2 (germline): SNHLY, FYNNEI. J lost 8 bases, V lost 6 bases, and 9 bases had no gene match. There are 16 residues in the CDR3. The CDR3 loop reads CASRVGTGGVDSPLHF. In DNA, the CDR3 is TGTGCCAGCAGGGTAGGGACAGGGGGTGTCGATTCACCCCTCCACTTT.

The chain has TRBV4-1 and TRBJ1-1, with D perhaps matching TRBD1 (6 bases). Trimming shortened V by 0 bases and J by 6 bases, and 11 bases separated the two germline ends. This CDR3 is built from 14 residues. Per germline, CDR1 MGHRA and CDR2 YSYEKL. DNA for the CDR3: TGCGCCAGCAGCCAAGAGAACAGGGCAGCTGAAGCTTTCTTT. As protein: CASSQENRAAEAFF.

V gene TRBV7-9 combines with J gene TRBJ1-1, with D hard to call. The V end was cut by 6 bases, the J end by 3 bases, with 5 bases between. CDR3 length: 11 amino acids. Germline assignment: CDR1 SEHNR and CDR2 FQNEAQ (reference sequence). The CDR3, as DNA: TGTGCCAGCAGTCAATACACTGAAGCTTTCTTT. Translated, it gives CASSQYTEAFF.

The genes are TRBV3-1 (or the pseudogene TRBV3-2) and TRBJ1-1, with 7 bases aligning to TRBD1. The CDR3 covers 12 residues. From germline, CDR1 is LGHDT and CDR2 YNNKEL (reference sequence). J gave up 9 bases and V 3 bases, and 4 bases lay outside the gene matches. The CDR3 DNA sequence: TGTGCCAGCAGCCAGGGACAGCTCCAAGCTTTCTTT. It translates to CASSQGQLQAFF.

The chain links TRBV9 to TRBJ1-1; TRBD1 matches 7 bases. V was clipped by 4 bases and J by 4 bases; unmatched bases: 10. The CDR3 is 15 amino acids. From germline, CDR1 is SGDLS and CDR2 YYNGEE. The CDR3 reads CASSPRQGGSTEAFF. In DNA, the CDR3 is TGTGCCAGCAGCCCCCGACAGGGCGGATCCACTGAAGCTTTCTTT.

This rearrangement joins TRBV25-1 to TRBJ1-2; D unresolved. Germline lookup yields CDR1 MGHDK and CDR2 SYGVNS. This CDR3 comprises 14 residues. V shed 1 base and J shed 9 bases, with 15 bases lying between them. The CDR3 nucleotides read TGTGCCAGCAGTGAATCTCAGGTTCGCCGCAGCTACACCTTC. Amino acid sequence: CASSESQVRRSYTF.

The V call is TRBV28, the J call TRBJ1-2; D is unclear. Trimming shortened V by 8 bases and J by 4 bases, and 17 bases separated the two germline ends. CDR1 is MDHEN, CDR2 SYDVKM, per germline. This CDR3 comprises 14 residues. This CDR3 reads CASHPGGLGYGYTF. In DNA, the CDR3 is TGTGCCAGCCATCCCGGAGGGCTCGGCTATGGCTACACCTTC.

The chain joins TRBV10-3 to TRBJ1-1; maybe TRBD1 (5 bases). From germline, CDR1 is ENHRY and CDR2 SYGVKD. This CDR3 is 15 amino acids long. Trimming shortened V by 0 bases and J by 3 bases, and 11 bases separated the two germline ends. The CDR3 nucleotides read TGTGCCATCAGTGAGTCCGGGGGACGGTACACTGAAGCTTTCTTT. Amino acid sequence: CAISESGGRYTEAFF.

V and J are TRBV2 and TRBJ1-6; TRBD1 is a possible D gene (5 bases). V was clipped by 8 bases and J by 0 bases, with 14 bases between them. The CDR3 runs to 16 residues. CDR1 and CDR2 (germline): SNHLY, FYNNEI. The CDR3 DNA reads as TGTGCCAGCTGGCCGGACATCACCTCCTATAATTCACCCCTCCACTTT. It encodes CASWPDITSYNSPLHF.

This chain connects TRBV15 to TRBJ1-1, with TRBD1 as a possible D gene (5 bases). CDR1 is LNHNV, CDR2 YYDKDF, per germline (reference sequence). Deletions cut 3 bases from V and 0 bases from J, with 8 bases between. This CDR3 comprises 14 residues. CDR3 sequence (DNA): TGTGCCACCAGCAGGGGGCACCTGAACACTGAAGCTTTCTTT. It yields the protein CATSRGHLNTEAFF.